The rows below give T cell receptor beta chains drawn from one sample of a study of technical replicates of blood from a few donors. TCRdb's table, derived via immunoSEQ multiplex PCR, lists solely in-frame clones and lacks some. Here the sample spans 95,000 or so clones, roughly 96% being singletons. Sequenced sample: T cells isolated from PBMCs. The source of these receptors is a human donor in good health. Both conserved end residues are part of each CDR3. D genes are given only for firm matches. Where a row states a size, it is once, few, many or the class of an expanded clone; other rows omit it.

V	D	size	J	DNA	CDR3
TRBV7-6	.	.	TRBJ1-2	TGTGCCAGCAGCTCTACAGCAAACTATGGCTACACCTTC	CASSSTANYGYTF
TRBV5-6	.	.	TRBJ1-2	TGTGCCAGCAGCCCGATGGGCAGGGAAAGTGGCTACACCTTC	CASSPMGRESGYTF
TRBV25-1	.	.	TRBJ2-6	TGTGCCAGCAGTGAGTCTTCTGGGGCCAACGTCCTGACTTTC	CASSESSGANVLTF
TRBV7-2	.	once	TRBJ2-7	TGTGCCAGCAGCTTAGGAGACACAGCCTACGAGCAGTACTTC	CASSLGDTAYEQYF
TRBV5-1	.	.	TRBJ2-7	TGCGCCAGCAGTCTTCTAGTCTCCTACGAGCAGTACTTC	CASSLLVSYEQYF
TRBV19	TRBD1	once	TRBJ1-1	TGTGCCAGCGCCGGGACAGGGATTTTGAACACTGAAGCTTTCTTT	CASAGTGILNTEAFF
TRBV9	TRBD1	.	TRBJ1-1	TGTGCCAGCAACTTAACAGGGGCAAGGACTGAAGCTTTCTTT	CASNLTGARTEAFF
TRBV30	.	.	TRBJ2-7	TGTGCCTGGAGTGTACTCCCGAGAACCTACGAGCAGTACTTC	CAWSVLPRTYEQYF
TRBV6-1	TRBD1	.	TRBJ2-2	TGTGCCAGCAGCTTGGGACAGATTAACACCGGGGAGCTGTTTTTT	CASSLGQINTGELFF
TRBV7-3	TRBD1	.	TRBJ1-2	TGTGCCAGCAGCTTACCGACAGGGCCCTGTACCTATGGCTACACCTTC	CASSLPTGPCTYGYTF
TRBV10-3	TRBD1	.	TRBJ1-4	TGTGCCATCAGGATCCTGACAGGGTCTCGGGAAAAACTGTTTTTT	CAIRILTGSREKLFF
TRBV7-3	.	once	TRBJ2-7	TGTGCCAGCAGCTTAAGGCCTTCCTACGAGCAGTACTTC	CASSLRPSYEQYF
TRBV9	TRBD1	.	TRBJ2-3	TGTGCCAGCAGCCCCAGGACAGGGCTTAGCACAGATACGCAGTATTTT	CASSPRTGLSTDTQYF
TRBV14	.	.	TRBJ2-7	TGTGCCAGCAGCCAAGTACAGGAAACCTACGAGCAGTACTTC	CASSQVQETYEQYF
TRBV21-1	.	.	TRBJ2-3	TGTGCCAGCAGCATGCGAGGGGGACCCTATTCAGATACGCAGTATTTT	CASSMRGGPYSDTQYF
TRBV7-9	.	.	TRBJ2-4	TGTGCCAGCGAGACAGTTTTAAACATTCAGTACTTC	CASETVLNIQYF
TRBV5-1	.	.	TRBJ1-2	TGCGCCAGCAGCCAGGGTTCCCCGGATCCCTTATATGGCTACACCTTC	CASSQGSPDPLYGYTF
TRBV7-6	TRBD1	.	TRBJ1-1	TGTGCCAGCAGCTACACACAGGGGATGAACACTGAAGCTTTCTTT	CASSYTQGMNTEAFF
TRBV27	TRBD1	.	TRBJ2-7	TGTGCCAGCAGTTGGGACAGGGTGTCGTCCTACGAGCAGTACTTC	CASSWDRVSSYEQYF
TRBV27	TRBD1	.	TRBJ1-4	TGTGCCAGCAGTTACAGACAGGGGGGCTTTAATGAAAAACTGTTTTTT	CASSYRQGGFNEKLFF
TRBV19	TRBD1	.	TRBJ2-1	TGTGCCAGTCTACCGGGACAGGGCTTCAATGAGCAGTTCTTC	CASLPGQGFNEQFF
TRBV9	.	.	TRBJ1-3	TGTGCCAGCAGCGTAGCTTTTGGAAACACCATATATTTT	CASSVAFGNTIYF
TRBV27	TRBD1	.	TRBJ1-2	TGTGCCAGCAGTTTAAGAACAGGGGGATATGGCTACACCTTC	CASSLRTGGYGYTF
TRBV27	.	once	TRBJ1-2	TGTGCCAGCAGGCCCGGGACGGGGGTCTATGGCTACACCTTC	CASRPGTGVYGYTF
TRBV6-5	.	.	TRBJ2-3	TGTGCCAGCAGGAGTTTTTCAGATACGCAGTATTTT	CASRSFSDTQYF
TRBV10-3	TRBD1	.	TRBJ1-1	TGTGCCATCAGTGAGAGTCCAGGGGGCTCGAACACTGAAGCTTTCTTT	CAISESPGGSNTEAFF
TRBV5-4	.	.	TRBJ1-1	TGTGCCAGCAGCTCCCCGCCGGGACACTTGAACACTGAAGCTTTCTTT	CASSSPPGHLNTEAFF
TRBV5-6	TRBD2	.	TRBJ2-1	TGTGCCAGCAGCTTGGGACTAGCGGGGAATGAGCAGTTCTTC	CASSLGLAGNEQFF